The 24 T cell receptor beta chains reported below all come from one sample, sequenced in a study of T-cell reconstitution after alpha-beta-depleted transplantation in children. Unique molecular identifiers were incorporated during preparation of the TCRbeta library. Using its own MiXCR run on the PCR reads, TCRdb lists one record per CDR3 protein. The data show over 550,000 distinct CDR3 sequences, over 9.5% seen once. Source: PBMCs from the stem cell graft donor, taken from the stem cell graft. Receptors originate from a human donor who donated a stem cell graft to a child with acute myeloid leukemia.

This clonotype turned up a few times. The rearrangement links TRBV7-6 to TRBJ2-6; TRBD1 aligns across 12 bases. Germline V gene data show CDR1 as SGHVS and CDR2 as FNYEAQ. The CDR3 is made up of 18 amino acids. Trimming took 5 bases from V and 4 from J; bases not matched to a gene: 9. The CDR3, as DNA: TGTGCCAGCAGCACCCGGGACAGGGGGCAAGAGGGGGCCAACGTCCTGACTTTC. Its protein is CASSTRDRGQEGANVLTF.

This clonotype was detected only a few times. The rearrangement joins TRBV25-1 to TRBJ2-5; 9 nucleotides agree with TRBD1. The CDR3 spans 14 residues. Germline trimming cut 6 bases from V and 3 bases from J; bases unmatched to any gene: 5. Germline V lookup: CDR1 MGHDK, CDR2 SYGVNS. This chain's CDR3 is CASRPGQGEETQYF. The CDR3 nucleotides read TGTGCCAGCAGACCGGGACAGGGTGAAGAGACCCAGTACTTC.

The chain employs TRBV30 and TRBJ2-2; no clear D. There are 11 residues in the CDR3. Trimming took off 3 bases at V and 7 bases at J, with 6 bases between the two ends. In germline, CDR1 is GTSNPN, CDR2 SVGIG (reference sequence). The CDR3 DNA reads TGTGCCTGGAGCGCAGACGGGGAGCTGTTTTTT. Translation gives CAWSADGELFF. The whole variable domain, filled in from reference TRBV30 and TRBJ2-2, reads SQTIHQWPATLVQPVGSPLSLECTVEGTSNPNLYWYRQAAGRGLQLLFYSVGIGQISSEVPQNLSASRPQDRQFILSSKKLLLSDSGFYLCAWSADGELFFGEGSRLTVL.

This clonotype was picked up many times. The chain joins TRBV7-9 to TRBJ2-7; no clear D. Looked up from germline, CDR1 is SEHNR and CDR2 is FQNEAQ (reference sequence). V was cut by 5 bases and J by 0 bases, with 8 bases left in between. The CDR3 is 13 amino acids. The CDR3 loop reads CASSPRLSYEQYF. CDR3 DNA: TGTGCCAGCAGCCCACGCCTCTCCTACGAGCAGTACTTC. Looking up the rest from reference TRBV7-9 and TRBJ2-7 gives the full variable domain: DTGVSQNPRHKITKRGQNVTFRCDPISEHNRLYWYRQTLGQGPEFLTYFQNEAQLEKSRLLSDRFSAERPKGSFSTLEIQRTEQGDSAMYLCASSPRLSYEQYFGPGTRLTVT.

This clonotype was seen only a few times. The chain uses TRBV5-6 and TRBJ2-7; unclear D gene. The CDR3 has 14 residues. Per the germline V gene, CDR1 is SGHDT and CDR2 is YYEEEE. V was trimmed by 4 bases and J by 6 bases, leaving 17 bases between them. Written as DNA, the CDR3 is TGTGCCAGCAGCGGCGGTCTCGGGCGTACCGAGCAGTACTTC. Amino acids: CASSGGLGRTEQYF.

The chain joins TRBV20-1 to TRBJ2-1; weak D call: TRBD1 (9 bases). This CDR3 is built from 18 residues. Germline loops: CDR1 DFQATT, CDR2 SNEGSKA (reference sequence). The ends were cut back, 5 bases at V and 0 bases at J, with 23 bases in the middle. As DNA, the CDR3 is TGCAGTGCTCAAAACAGGGGGCTAAGCGGGGGCTCCTACAATGAGCAGTTCTTC. As protein: CSAQNRGLSGGSYNEQFF.

This clonotype occurred many times. The chain recombines TRBV7-2 with TRBJ2-1; D not resolved. CDR1 and CDR2 from the germline V gene are SGHTA and FQGNSA. CDR3 length: 13 amino acids. V was clipped by 0 bases and J by 6 bases, with 6 bases between them. The CDR3 DNA sequence: TGTGCCAGCAGCTTAGCGGTAGGCAATGAGCAGTTCTTC. Its translation is CASSLAVGNEQFF. The full variable domain, with the rest looked up from reference TRBV7-2 and TRBJ2-1, is GAGVSQSPSNKVTEKGKDVELRCDPISGHTALYWYRQSLGQGLEFLIYFQGNSAPDKSGLPSDRFSAERTGGSVSTLTIQRTQQEDSAVYLCASSLAVGNEQFFGPGTRLTVL.

This clonotype has a handful of counts. The chain combines TRBV28 with TRBJ1-6, with a weak D call TRBD1 (6 bases). This CDR3 has 15 amino acids. Trimming pared 5 bases from V and 7 bases from J, leaving 15 bases between. Germline V gives CDR1 MDHEN, CDR2 SYDVKM. The CDR3 DNA sequence: TGTGCCAGCAGTATTCCAGGGGTTCGGAATTCACCCCTCCACTTT. Protein sequence: CASSIPGVRNSPLHF. The full variable domain, with the rest looked up from reference TRBV28 and TRBJ1-6, is DVKVTQSSRYLVKRTGEKVFLECVQDMDHENMFWYRQDPGLGLRLIYFSYDVKMKEKGDIPEGYSVSREKKERFSLILESASTNQTSMYLCASSIPGVRNSPLHFGNGTRLTVT.

The rearrangement joins TRBV28 to TRBJ2-7; D is unclear. This CDR3 contains 10 residues. The V gene lost 8 bases and the J gene lost 6 bases, with 8 bases spanning the gap. Germline CDR1 and CDR2: MDHEN and SYDVKM. The CDR3 loop reads CASSAAEQYF. In nucleotides, the CDR3 is TGTGCCAGCTCCGCGGCCGAGCAGTACTTC.

At least ten counts were recorded for this clonotype. This chain uses TRBV4-3 with TRBJ1-6, with TRBD1 matching 10 bases. Per germline, CDR1 LGHNA and CDR2 YSLEER. The V segment lost 1 base and the J segment 7 bases; nucleotides outside the gene matches: 1. The CDR3 has 15 amino acids. The CDR3 sequence: CASSQGQGANSPLHF. CDR3 nucleotides: TGCGCCAGCAGCCAAGGACAGGGGGCCAATTCACCCCTCCACTTT.

This clonotype was recorded many times. The CDR3: CASSGISDNQPQHF. CDR3 coding DNA: TGTGCCAGCAGCGGTATTTCCGACAATCAGCCCCAGCATTTT. The chain uses TRBV9 and TRBJ1-5; D remains unclear. Germline V lookup: CDR1 SGDLS, CDR2 YYNGEE. The CDR3 loop spans 14 amino acids. Between the trimmed V and J ends, which lost 3 bases and 3 bases, there was a span of 10 bases.

This clonotype occurred many times. The chain uses TRBV20-1 and TRBJ2-1, with TRBD2 matching over 10 bases. V was clipped by 2 bases and J by 8 bases; unmatched bases: 3. This CDR3 is 13 amino acids long. Germline lookup yields CDR1 DFQATT and CDR2 SNEGSKA (reference sequence). The CDR3 sequence is CSARLAGVDEQFF. CDR3 nucleotides: TGCAGTGCTAGACTAGCGGGAGTGGATGAGCAGTTCTTC.

The chain couples TRBV18 to TRBJ2-7; 11 bases match TRBD1. Germline loops: CDR1 KGHSH, CDR2 LQKENI. The CDR3 totals 16 residues. V lost 2 bases to trimming and J lost 3 bases; unmatched junction nucleotides: 6. CDR3 in amino acids: CASSPIPGTGGYEQYF. As DNA, the CDR3 is TGTGCCAGCTCACCAATACCTGGGACAGGGGGCTACGAGCAGTACTTC.

The rearrangement links TRBV7-2 to TRBJ1-2, with no clear D. Trimming pared 0 bases from V and 8 bases from J, leaving 13 bases between. The CDR3 spans 14 residues. Germline CDR1 reads SGHTA; CDR2 reads FQGNSA. As DNA, the CDR3 is TGTGCCAGCAGCTTAGCTAGGCCAACCGGCGGCTACACCTTC. It is translated as CASSLARPTGGYTF.

This clonotype has only a few counts. The CDR3 is CASSRGRERNEQYF. The CDR3, as DNA: TGTGCCAGCAGCCGGGGCAGGGAAAGGAACGAGCAGTACTTC. This chain joins TRBV7-2 and TRBJ2-7; D might be TRBD1 or TRBD2, each matching 5 bases. From germline, CDR1 is SGHTA and CDR2 FQGNSA. Trimming cost V 5 bases and J 5 bases, with 16 bases left between them. The CDR3 consists of 14 residues.

This chain connects TRBV6-2 or TRBV6-3 to TRBJ2-3; TRBD2 aligns across 12 bases. V lost 6 bases, J lost 3 bases, and 7 bases stayed unmatched. Looked up from germline, CDR1 is MNHEY and CDR2 is SVGEGT. This CDR3 contains 16 residues. CDR3 region: CASSYRLAGETDTQYF. DNA for the CDR3: TGTGCCAGCAGCTACAGACTAGCGGGAGAAACAGATACGCAGTATTTT.

This clonotype occurred a few times. The chain uses TRBV24-1 and TRBJ2-5; no clear D. This CDR3 has 12 amino acids. Looked up from germline, CDR1 is KGHDR and CDR2 is SFDVKD. V lost 6 bases, J lost 7 bases, and 11 bases lay in between. The CDR3 coding sequence is TGTGCCACCAGTTCAGCGTTCGGGACCCAGTACTTC. This translates into CATSSAFGTQYF.

The genes are TRBV7-3 and TRBJ2-1, with D perhaps matching TRBD1 (5 bases). Trimming removed 6 bases at V and 8 bases at J, with 17 bases between. The CDR3 runs to 14 residues. CDR1 is SGHTA, CDR2 FQGTGA, per germline. CDR3 amino acids: CASSQSRAPDEQFF. In nucleotides, the CDR3 is TGTGCCAGCAGTCAAAGCAGGGCCCCCGATGAGCAGTTCTTC.

The chain employs TRBV7-9 and TRBJ2-1; TRBD1 matches 7 bases. CDR3 length equals 16 residues. With V trimmed by 5 bases and J by 8 bases, 15 bases remained unmatched. Germline-derived CDR1 and CDR2 are SEHNR and FQNEAQ (reference sequence). The CDR3 region has the DNA TGTGCCAGCAGCCAGTCCGTAGGGGGCGGATTGCATGAGCAGTTCTTC. It is translated as CASSQSVGGGLHEQFF.

A few counts support this clonotype. The CDR3 DNA follows: TGCGCCAGCAGCGCGGGACTAGCGGGGGATACAGATACGCAGTATTTT. Its protein is CASSAGLAGDTDTQYF. The rearrangement uses TRBV5-1 and TRBJ2-3; 14 nucleotides line up with TRBD2. The CDR3 spans 16 residues. Germline trimming cut 4 bases from V and 3 bases from J; bases unmatched to any gene: 4. Germline CDR1 reads SGHRS; CDR2 reads YFSETQ. The whole variable domain, remainder taken from reference TRBV5-1 and TRBJ2-3, is KAGVTQTPRYLIKTRGQQVTLSCSPISGHRSVSWYQQTPGQGLQFLFEYFSETQRNKGNFPGRFSGRQFSNSRSEMNVSTLELGDSALYLCASSAGLAGDTDTQYFGPGTRLTVL.

This clonotype was observed many times. V gene TRBV6-2 or TRBV6-3 combines with J gene TRBJ1-5; D remains unclear. CDR1 is MNHEY and CDR2 is SVGEGT in the germline V gene. This CDR3 comprises 13 residues. V dropped 5 bases and J dropped 7 bases, with 12 bases sitting between them. This CDR3 reads CASSNPMTQPQHF. The CDR3 nucleotides read TGTGCCAGCAGTAACCCTATGACCCAGCCCCAGCATTTT.

The chain joins TRBV5-4 to TRBJ2-6; tentatively, D is TRBD1 or TRBD2 (5 bases each). The germline V gene has CDR1 SGHNT and CDR2 YYREEE (reference sequence). Trimming left V 2 bases short and J 3 bases short, with 12 bases between. The CDR3 extends over 16 amino acids. The CDR3 coding sequence is TGTGCCAGCAGCTTCCCGGGACCGGATGGGGCCAACGTCCTGACTTTC. Protein sequence: CASSFPGPDGANVLTF.

V usage is TRBV12-3 or TRBV12-4 and J usage is TRBJ2-2, with 8 positions matching TRBD2. Trimming cost V 2 bases and J 2 bases; bases outside gene matches: 4. The CDR3 is 16 residues long. CDR3 bases: TGTGCCAGCAGTTTAACGGGAGGGCCAAACACCGGGGAGCTGTTTTTT. This gives the protein CASSLTGGPNTGELFF.

This clonotype turned up a few times. A junction boundary mismatches the germline segment, possibly from a read error. The rearrangement joins TRBV7-3 to TRBJ2-7; tentative D call: TRBD2 (5 bases). The CDR3 is made up of 14 amino acids. CDR1 SGHTA and CDR2 FQGTGA come from the germline V gene. Here the CDR3 reads CASSLTPGLYEQYF. The CDR3 DNA reads as TGTGCCAGCAGCCTAACACCCGGACTCTACGAGCAGTACTTC.